Each of the 15 T cell receptor beta chains below was sequenced from the same sample in a study of blood T cell repertoires in COVID-19 (dated by TCRdb to between 2020 and 2021). Library preparation was by the immunoSEQ multiplex PCR assay. TCRdb retrieved this table from immuneACCESS and kept in-frame rearrangements only. Not all clones are present; in checked studies, unresolved V genes account for under half, and no reason is known for the remainder. The sample table shows about 110,000 clones, and around 88% are seen once. 5.5% to 8% of the sample comes from the top ten. The sequenced sample consisted of peripheral blood. The source of these receptors is a middle-aged man with active or convalescent COVID-19.

The CDR3 is CASSQYVGSGPEAFF. CDR3 nucleotides: TGCGCCAGCAGCCAATATGTGGGGAGCGGGCCTGAAGCTTTCTTT. The chain joins TRBV4-3 to TRBJ1-1; D remains unclear. CDR1 LGHNA and CDR2 YSLEER come from the germline V gene. The V end was cut by 2 bases, the J end by 6 bases, with 16 bases between. This CDR3 region has 15 residues.

The chain has TRBV28 and TRBJ1-2; 9 nucleotides align to TRBD1. The CDR3 has 14 amino acids. Germline CDR1 reads MDHEN; CDR2 reads SYDVKM. V trimming: 6 bases; J trimming: 6 bases; junction bases outside the gene matches: 8. The CDR3, as DNA: TGTGCCAGCAGGCCCGCCGGGACAGGGAATGGCTACACCTTC. Its translation: CASRPAGTGNGYTF.

The chain is built from TRBV28 and TRBJ2-7; 8 nucleotides align to TRBD1. The CDR3 has 13 amino acids. Germline CDR1 is MDHEN and CDR2 is SYDVKM. V was clipped by 6 bases and J by 2 bases; unmatched bases: 3. CDR3 in amino acids: CASRGTGTYEQYF. As DNA, the CDR3 is TGTGCCAGCAGGGGGACAGGCACCTACGAGCAGTACTTC.

V usage is TRBV9 and J usage is TRBJ2-3; TRBD1 matches at 8 bases. CDR1 and CDR2 (germline): SGDLS, YYNGEE. V trimming: 4 bases; J trimming: 4 bases; junction bases outside the gene matches: 8. The CDR3 spans 15 residues. For the CDR3, the DNA is TGTGCCAGCAGCCTTGGACAGGGTTCTGCAGATACGCAGTATTTT. Translation: CASSLGQGSADTQYF. Filled out from reference TRBV9 and TRBJ2-3, the complete variable domain reads DSGVTQTPKHLITATGQRVTLRCSPRSGDLSVYWYQQSLDQGLQFLIQYYNGEERAKGNILERFSAQQFPDLHSELNLSSLELGDSALYFCASSLGQGSADTQYFGPGTRLTVL.

The chain recombines TRBV7-2 with TRBJ2-3; TRBD2 aligns across 12 bases. Germline V gene sequence: CDR1 SGHTA, CDR2 FQGNSA. The ends lost 1 base at V and 3 bases at J; junction bases unmatched: 11. CDR3 length equals 19 residues. In DNA, the CDR3 is TGTGCCAGCAGCTTAGTTAGGCCTAGCGGGAGGGGGGTTACAGATACGCAGTATTTT. Its translation: CASSLVRPSGRGVTDTQYF.

This clone appeared once. The J gene is TRBJ2-1, the V gene TRBV11-2; 9 nucleotides line up with TRBD1. This CDR3 is 13 amino acids long. Losses at the gene ends were 5 bases for V and 10 bases for J; bases not matched to a gene: 6. Germline V gene data show CDR1 as SGHAT and CDR2 as FQNNGV. The CDR3 DNA is TGTGCCAGCAGCCGGACAGGGGTTGGGGAGCAGTTCTTC. It translates to CASSRTGVGEQFF.

The chain is built from TRBV2 and TRBJ1-1, with 9 bases identical to TRBD1. V dropped 8 bases and J dropped 1; count of bases not matched to a gene: 11. The CDR3 runs 16 residues. CDR1 is SNHLY and CDR2 is FYNNEI in the germline V gene. The DNA for the CDR3 is TGTGCCAGCCAGACCGGGACAGGGATCCGGAACACTGAAGCTTTCTTT. It yields the protein CASQTGTGIRNTEAFF. The full variable domain, in which reference TRBV2 and TRBJ1-1 provide the parts outside the CDR3, is EPEVTQTPSHQVTQMGQEVILRCVPISNHLYFYWYRQILGQKVEFLVSFYNNEISEKSEIFDDQFSVERPDGSNFTLKIRSTKLEDSAMYFCASQTGTGIRNTEAFFGQGTRLTVV.

The rearrangement joins TRBV5-1 to TRBJ2-3; D not resolved. This CDR3 spans 12 amino acids. Trimming took off 5 bases at V and 0 bases at J, with 4 bases between the two ends. CDR1 is SGHRS, CDR2 YFSETQ, per germline. The CDR3 here is CASSLSTDTQYF. As DNA, the CDR3 is TGCGCCAGCAGTCTAAGCACAGATACGCAGTATTTT.

This chain links TRBV6-5 with TRBJ1-1; D not certain. CDR1 and CDR2 (germline): MNHEY, SVGAGI. With 7 bases removed from V and 4 bases from J, the gap between germline ends came to 7 bases. The CDR3 is 11 residues long. The CDR3 sequence is CASIGSTEAFF. In nucleotides, the CDR3 is TGTGCCAGCATTGGGAGCACTGAAGCTTTCTTT.

This clone was counted a single time. V usage is TRBV27 and J usage is TRBJ2-7; TRBD2 might be the D (6 bases). CDR1 and CDR2 from the germline V gene are MNHEY and SMNVEV (reference sequence). Trimming removed 2 bases at V and 3 bases at J, with 11 bases between. The CDR3 is made up of 14 amino acids. CDR3 in amino acids: CASSLGGAVYEQYF. For the CDR3, the DNA is TGTGCCAGCAGTTTAGGCGGGGCAGTCTACGAGCAGTACTTC.

This clone was counted once. The gene calls are TRBV9 and TRBJ2-3; tentatively, D is TRBD2 (5 bases). This CDR3 spans 15 amino acids. Per the germline V gene, CDR1 is SGDLS and CDR2 is YYNGEE. V lost 3 bases, J lost 2 bases, and 13 bases lay in between. CDR3 residues: CASSGLAGFTDTQYF. In nucleotides, the CDR3 is TGTGCCAGCAGCGGGCTTGCGGGCTTCACAGATACGCAGTATTTT.

V and J are TRBV5-6 and TRBJ2-1, with 7 bases that match TRBD2. The germline V gene has CDR1 SGHDT and CDR2 YYEEEE. V was pared by 0 bases and J by 7 bases, with 10 bases of the junction left unmatched. The CDR3 covers 16 residues. The CDR3 bases are TGTGCCAGCAGCTTGGCCTTGGCGGGAGCAGGAAATGAGCAGTTCTTC. Translation gives CASSLALAGAGNEQFF.

The CDR3 loop reads CASSERLQGPLGNQPQHF. Here the CDR3 DNA reads TGTGCCAGCAGTGAACGACTACAGGGGCCCTTAGGCAATCAGCCCCAGCATTTT. This chain joins TRBV6-1 and TRBJ1-5; TRBD1 aligns across 7 bases. Germline loops: CDR1 MNHNS, CDR2 SASEGT. V shed 2 bases and J 2 bases; nucleotides not matched to a gene: 12. The CDR3 loop spans 18 amino acids.

This clone was recorded once. V usage is TRBV4-3 and J usage is TRBJ1-3; possible D gene TRBD1, 6 bases. The germline CDR1 and CDR2 sequences are LGHNA and YSLEER. With 4 bases removed from V and 8 bases from J, the gap between germline ends came to 15 bases. The CDR3 is 14 amino acids. The CDR3 loop is CASSRTAGADTIYF. The CDR3 region has the DNA TGCGCCAGCAGCCGGACAGCAGGTGCGGACACCATATATTTT.

On this clone: Additional DNA sequences in this sample encode the identical CDR3. The V gene is TRBV18, the J gene TRBJ2-5; 9 positions agree with TRBD2. In germline, CDR1 is KGHSH, CDR2 LQKENI. The CDR3 has 14 residues. V gave up 6 bases and J gave up 3 bases; unmatched junction bases: 5. The CDR3 region is CASSLTSGEETQYF. In DNA, the CDR3 is TGTGCCAGCTCCCTGACTAGCGGCGAAGAGACCCAGTACTTC.